One sample yielded the 20 T cell receptor beta chains listed below, sequenced in a study of T cell responses to AZD1222 COVID-19 vaccine. Generated by immunoSEQ multiplex PCR, the TCRdb table keeps only in-frame clones and is missing some. Among approximately 140,000 clones listed, about 92% were seen once. The starting material was peripheral blood, obtained on day 0 of AZD1222 vaccination. Receptors were obtained from an adult in good health.

This sequence joins TRBV24-1 and TRBJ1-4; D remains unclear. The germline V and J ends were trimmed by 8 bases and 4 bases, with 19 bases remaining between them. Germline lookup yields CDR1 KGHDR and CDR2 SFDVKD. The CDR3 runs to 16 residues. The CDR3 reads CATTLGERTNNEKLFF. In DNA form, the CDR3 reads TGTGCCACCACTCTGGGTGAACGGACCAATAATGAAAAACTGTTTTTT.

This chain connects TRBV5-1 to TRBJ2-1, with 13 positions matching TRBD2. Germline CDR1 and CDR2: SGHRS and YFSETQ. The CDR3 contains 17 residues. V lost 4 bases, J lost 0 bases, and 4 bases stayed unmatched. In nucleotides, the CDR3 is TGCGCCAGCAGCCGAACTAGCGGGGGGGCCTCCTACAATGAGCAGTTCTTC. Translation: CASSRTSGGASYNEQFF.

The rearrangement joins TRBV5-5 to TRBJ2-7; 9 bases agree with TRBD1. The CDR3 sequence is 12 residues long. The germline gives CDR1 SGHKS, CDR2 YYEKEE (reference sequence). V dropped 7 bases and J dropped 4; count of bases not matched to a gene: 3. The DNA of the CDR3 is TGTGCCAGCCACAGGGGGCGGTACGAGCAGTACTTC. It yields the protein CASHRGRYEQYF.

The chain joins TRBV2 to TRBJ1-1, with a possible D match to TRBD1 (6 bases). Trimming removed 7 bases at V and 6 bases at J, with 21 bases between. CDR1 and CDR2 (germline): SNHLY, FYNNEI. This CDR3 contains 15 residues. CDR3 amino acids: CASIWYTGMKSEAFF. CDR3 coding DNA: TGTGCCAGCATTTGGTATACAGGGATGAAGTCTGAAGCTTTCTTT.

The V call is TRBV5-6, the J call TRBJ2-3, with 11 positions matching TRBD2. Germline CDR1 and CDR2: SGHDT and YYEEEE. CDR3 length: 17 amino acids. V shed 4 bases, J shed 6 bases, and the junction held 13 bases outside the gene matches. This CDR3 reads CASSPRVTSGAWDTQYF. The CDR3 nucleotides read TGTGCCAGCAGCCCCCGCGTGACTAGCGGGGCATGGGATACGCAGTATTTT.

This clone was found once. This chain uses TRBV27 with TRBJ2-6; D may be TRBD2 (6 bases). V was cut by 3 bases and J by 4 bases, with 10 bases left in between. This CDR3 has 15 amino acids. Germline CDR1 and CDR2: MNHEY and SMNVEV (reference sequence). CDR3 bases: TGTGCCAGCAGTTTCGGGGGTTCGGGGGCCAACGTCCTGACTTTC. Translation: CASSFGGSGANVLTF.

Regarding this clone: Other DNA sequences in the sample encode the same CDR3. The J gene is TRBJ1-1, the V gene TRBV7-9; TRBD1 matches at 7 bases. Unmatched junction bases numbered 7, after V lost 5 bases and J lost 4 bases. Germline V lookup: CDR1 SEHNR, CDR2 FQNEAQ (reference sequence). The CDR3 has 14 amino acids. CDR3 loop: CASSPQGGGTEAFF. Here the CDR3 DNA reads TGTGCCAGCAGCCCGCAGGGGGGCGGCACTGAAGCTTTCTTT.

This sequence joins TRBV7-2 and TRBJ2-7; TRBD1 agrees at 8 bases. The germline V gene has CDR1 SGHTA and CDR2 FQGNSA. The CDR3 is 14 residues long. The V gene end was trimmed by 0 bases and the J gene end by 2 bases; junction bases not matched to a gene: 0. The CDR3 DNA reads as TGTGCCAGCAGCTTAGCGGACAGGGCCTACGAGCAGTACTTC. Residues: CASSLADRAYEQYF.

This clone was detected once. This chain connects TRBV5-6 to TRBJ2-7, with D unclear. V lost 1 base to trimming and J lost 3 bases, with 11 bases between them. Per the germline V gene, CDR1 is SGHDT and CDR2 is YYEEEE. The length of the CDR3 is 14 residues. As DNA, the CDR3 is TGTGCCAGCAGCTTGCAGCCCGCCCTCTACGAGCAGTACTTC. Amino acids: CASSLQPALYEQYF.

The chain is built from TRBV29-1 and TRBJ1-4; 11 bases agree with TRBD1. The CDR3 consists of 14 residues. Germline values: CDR1 SQVTM, CDR2 ANQGSEA. The junction had 3 bases not matched to a gene; V was cut back by 1 base and J by 8 bases. CDR3 sequence reads: CSVEVGQGGEKLFF. Written as DNA, the CDR3 is TGCAGCGTTGAAGTGGGACAGGGGGGCGAAAAACTGTTTTTT.

The chain couples TRBV10-2 to TRBJ1-1; D gene unclear. The length of the CDR3 is 11 residues. Deletions cut 2 bases from V and 7 bases from J, with 5 bases between. Germline V gene lookup returns CDR1 WSHSY and CDR2 SAAADI. The CDR3 region is CASSEGYEAFF. The DNA for the CDR3 is TGCGCCAGCAGTGAGGGCTATGAAGCTTTCTTT.

V and J are TRBV11-2 and TRBJ1-2, with a weak D call TRBD1 (6 bases). Germline V lookup: CDR1 SGHAT, CDR2 FQNNGV. Trimming left V 5 bases short and J 5 bases short, with 21 bases between. This CDR3 comprises 16 residues. The CDR3 nucleotides read TGTGCCAGCAGCCAACCTCGGAGGACAGCTAGATATGGCTACACCTTC. Amino acid sequence: CASSQPRRTARYGYTF.

CDR3 residues: CASSLGGGIQYF. For the CDR3, the DNA is TGTGCCAGCAGTTTGGGGGGCGGCATTCAGTACTTC. V is TRBV12-3 or TRBV12-4 and J is TRBJ2-4; either TRBD1 or TRBD2 may fit D (6 bases each). V lost 3 bases and J lost 9, with 9 bases in between. This CDR3 comprises 12 residues.

The chain joins TRBV5-6 to TRBJ2-7; 7 bases match TRBD1. This CDR3 is built from 14 residues. Germline assignment: CDR1 SGHDT and CDR2 YYEEEE. V trimming: 4 bases; J trimming: 0 bases; junction bases outside the gene matches: 4. The CDR3 coding sequence is TGTGCCAGCAGCCGTCGGGACAGCTCCTACGAGCAGTACTTC. Its translation: CASSRRDSSYEQYF.

This sequence joins TRBV11-2 and TRBJ2-2; D may be TRBD2 (5 bases). With 2 bases removed from V and 3 bases from J, the gap between germline ends came to 7 bases. Germline CDR1 and CDR2: SGHAT and FQNNGV. This CDR3 contains 14 residues. CDR3 in DNA: TGTGCCAGCAGCTTATTGAGGGACACCGGGGAGCTGTTTTTT. It is translated as CASSLLRDTGELFF.

The chain has TRBV7-9 and TRBJ1-6; D remains unclear. From germline, CDR1 is SEHNR and CDR2 FQNEAQ (reference sequence). The CDR3 has 12 amino acids. V lost 1 base and J lost 9, with 4 bases in between. CDR3 amino acids: CASSLESSPLHF. The CDR3 DNA reads TGTGCCAGCAGCTTAGAGTCTTCACCCCTCCACTTT.

This rearrangement joins TRBV2 to TRBJ1-2, with 11 bases identical to TRBD1. The germline V gene has CDR1 SNHLY and CDR2 FYNNEI. The length of the CDR3 is 17 residues. Germline trimming cut 8 bases from V and 4 bases from J; bases unmatched to any gene: 15. CDR3 amino acids: CASRPGQGAEGGYGYTF. The DNA of the CDR3 is TGTGCCAGCCGGCCCGGACAGGGGGCAGAGGGTGGCTATGGCTACACCTTC.

This rearrangement joins TRBV3-1 (or the pseudogene TRBV3-2) to TRBJ2-1, with TRBD2 matching over 8 bases. The CDR3 length is 15 residues. With 1 base clipped from V and 10 bases from J, the junction kept 9 bases outside the gene matches. The V gene's germline CDR1 is LGHDT and CDR2 YNNKEL (reference sequence). The CDR3 DNA reads TGTGCCAGCAGCCAAGGAACTAGCGGAGCAGTAGAGCAGTTCTTC. Its protein product is CASSQGTSGAVEQFF.

The chain recombines TRBV10-3 with TRBJ2-5, with D possibly TRBD2 on 7 matching bases. Germline CDR1 and CDR2: ENHRY and SYGVKD. The CDR3 has 16 amino acids. The V end was cut by 10 bases, the J end by 1 base, with 22 bases between. Here the CDR3 DNA reads TGTGCCAGCCGACGGGGGGCCAGCGACCTCCAAGAGACCCAGTACTTC. This translates into CASRRGASDLQETQYF.

For the CDR3, the DNA is TGCGCCAGCAGCTTGATGGCAGCGCGGGAGACCCAGTACTTC. Translated: CASSLMAARETQYF. V is TRBV5-1 and J is TRBJ2-5; D is uncertain. Germline CDR1 reads SGHRS; CDR2 reads YFSETQ. The CDR3 length is 14 residues. Trimming pared 1 base from V and 5 bases from J, leaving 12 bases between.